This T cell receptor (beta chain) was identified during a study of blood T cells in healthy people across ages. Combining a sample-barcoded 5' primer with a J-beta primer mix, a second PCR ran for roughly 6 to 11 cycles. A single record per CDR3 protein comes from TCRdb applying MiXCR to the 5' RACE reads. The data contain fewer than 900,000 distinct CDR3 sequences, under 40% of them seen just once; the ten biggest clones take up 10% to 15%. This clonotype occurred a few times. Its antigen is not known. The CDR3 extends over 15 amino acids. V shed 5 bases, J shed 6 bases, and the junction held 7 bases outside the gene matches. Overall study findings and caveats: Age brought a roughly linear fall in TCR beta diversity measured per million T cells. Higher naive T cell percentage went strongly together with higher TCR beta diversity.

This rearrangement joins TRBV12-3 or TRBV12-4 to TRBJ1-6, with 7 bases fitting TRBD1. The sequence derives from a man aged 18 to 30 in good health. What was sequenced was blood. The CDR3 region is CASSQGDSLNSPLHF. Here the CDR3 DNA reads TGTGCCAGCAGTCAAGGGGACAGCCTTAATTCACCCCTCCACTTT.